This T cell receptor (beta chain) was found in a study of chemoradiotherapy in HPV16-positive cancers. With respect to this clone: Its antigen is still unknown.

Germline assignment: CDR1 SGDLS and CDR2 YYNGEE. This CDR3 has 15 amino acids. Trimming pared 7 bases from V and 6 bases from J, leaving 19 bases between. Whole-study findings and limits: Only a couple of HPV16-positive patients supplied the functional HPV-specificity definition.

Using immunoSEQ multiplex PCR, the repertoire was profiled, and TCRdb retains in-frame clones only, with some absent. In the table there are a few thousand clones, about 86% of which are singletons. The TCR originated in a human donor with HPV-associated anogenital cancer. The sequencing here drew on tumor tissue, taken from a patient who underwent chemoradiotherapy. V and J are TRBV9 and TRBJ2-2, with TRBD2 as a possible D gene (6 bases). This chain's CDR3 is CASSQTSGVPGELFF. CDR3 in DNA: TGTGCCAGCTCCCAGACTAGTGGGGTTCCCGGGGAGCTGTTTTTT.